One sample yielded the 25 T cell receptor beta chains listed below, sequenced in a study of shared clonotypes between healthy human individuals. In the naive CD8 group, cells lacked CD45RO and were positively selected for CCR7, so terminally differentiated effector memory CD45RA+ cells were left out. Data came from immunoSEQ multiplex PCR; TCRdb stores just in-frame clones and leaves some out. The table records about 550,000 clones, roughly 95% of them present only once. Sequenced material: naive CD8+ T cells sorted from blood. These receptors originate from a woman aged 30 to 39 in good health.

The chain uses TRBV4-1 and TRBJ2-7; TRBD2 matches 15 bases. CDR1 is MGHRA and CDR2 is YSYEKL in the germline V gene. The CDR3 sequence is 16 residues long. J gave up 6 bases and V 3 bases, and 6 bases lay outside the gene matches. The CDR3 spells CASSQYPGLAGGEQYF. CDR3 DNA: TGCGCCAGCAGCCAGTATCCGGGACTAGCGGGAGGCGAGCAGTACTTC.

This chain joins TRBV29-1 and TRBJ2-1; unclear D gene. This CDR3 region has 10 residues. Trimming cost V 2 bases and J 12 bases, with 8 bases left between them. Germline V gene data show CDR1 as SQVTM and CDR2 as ANQGSEA. The CDR3 nucleotides read TGCAGCGTTGAACAGGTCAGGCAGTTCTTC. Translated, it gives CSVEQVRQFF.

V is TRBV5-6 and J is TRBJ1-2, with 9 bases identical to TRBD1. The germline V gene encodes CDR1 SGHDT and CDR2 YYEEEE. Trimming cost V 7 bases and J 10 bases; bases outside gene matches: 8. This CDR3 has 12 residues. CDR3 sequence reads: CASGGQGGDYTF. CDR3 sequence (DNA): TGTGCCAGCGGGGGACAGGGAGGCGACTACACCTTC.

This chain's CDR3 is CASNPDRLWNYGYTF. CDR3 nucleotides: TGTGCCAGTAATCCGGACAGGCTATGGAACTATGGCTACACCTTC. The genes are TRBV19 and TRBJ1-2; 7 nucleotides align to TRBD1. J lost 2 bases, V lost 7 bases, and 10 bases had no gene match. The CDR3 loop spans 15 amino acids. Germline V gives CDR1 LNHDA, CDR2 SQIVND (reference sequence).

The J gene is TRBJ2-7, the V gene TRBV21-1; the tabulated D call, TRBD2, remains unverified against the DNA. TRBV21-1 is designated a pseudogene. The CDR3 extends over 15 amino acids. CDR3 bases: TGTGCCAGCAGCGCGGGACTAGCGGACACCTACGAGCAGTACTTC. It specifies CASSAGLADTYEQYF.

V usage is TRBV19 and J usage is TRBJ1-4; 7 bases line up with TRBD1. The CDR3 is 16 residues long. CDR1 and CDR2 (germline): LNHDA, SQIVND (reference sequence). V was pared by 5 bases and J by 3 bases, with 9 bases of the junction left unmatched. The CDR3 here is CASSPDREGANEKLFF. The CDR3 DNA follows: TGTGCCAGTAGTCCCGACAGGGAGGGAGCTAATGAAAAACTGTTTTTT.

A word on this clone: In the same sample, other DNA sequences code for this CDR3. The chain employs TRBV19 and TRBJ1-5; weak D call: TRBD1 (5 bases). Trimming pared 7 bases from V and 1 base from J, leaving 11 bases between. The CDR3 extends over 14 amino acids. CDR1 is LNHDA and CDR2 is SQIVND in the germline V gene (reference sequence). The CDR3 coding sequence is TGTGCCAGTAAACCGGGACTGAGCAATCAGCCCCAGCATTTT. As protein: CASKPGLSNQPQHF.

The chain combines TRBV14 with TRBJ1-2; no clear D gene. Trimming shortened V by 0 bases and J by 4 bases, and 6 bases separated the two germline ends. The CDR3 covers 13 residues. Germline V gives CDR1 SGHDN, CDR2 FVKESK. CDR3 DNA: TGTGCCAGCAGCCAAGACAGCAGCTATGGCTACACCTTC. Amino acid sequence: CASSQDSSYGYTF.

The rearrangement joins TRBV4-2 to TRBJ2-7, with TRBD2 identical over 8 bases. Germline loops: CDR1 LGHNA, CDR2 YNFKEQ. The CDR3 spans 16 residues. The trim removed 1 base at V and 5 bases at J, leaving 10 bases unmatched. The CDR3 DNA reads as TGTGCCAGCAGCCAAGCGCAGGGACTAGAGGGGGACGAGCAGTACTTC. This gives the protein CASSQAQGLEGDEQYF.

The rearrangement links TRBV28 to TRBJ2-1; possibly TRBD1 for D (8 bases). Looked up from germline, CDR1 is MDHEN and CDR2 is SYDVKM. V was trimmed by 10 bases and J by 3 bases, leaving 16 bases between them. The CDR3 sequence is 14 residues long. CDR3 amino acids: CATLNRGGYNEQFF. DNA of the CDR3: TGTGCCACCCTTAACAGGGGGGGCTACAATGAGCAGTTCTTC.

This clone is a singleton in its sample. The chain carries TRBV5-1 and TRBJ2-1; D is perhaps TRBD2 (6 bases). Germline V CDR1 and CDR2: SGHRS, YFSETQ. V lost 1 base and J lost 6, with 20 bases in between. This CDR3 contains 17 residues. The CDR3 DNA is TGCGCCAGCAGCTTGCGATCTCCCGGGAGATCTTTCAATGAGCAGTTCTTC. Translated: CASSLRSPGRSFNEQFF.

This clone was detected only a few times. V gene TRBV7-9 combines with J gene TRBJ1-2, with D unresolved. Per germline, CDR1 SEHNR and CDR2 FQNEAQ (reference sequence). Trimming cost V 3 bases and J 6 bases, with 8 bases left between them. The CDR3 length is 12 residues. The CDR3 DNA reads as TGTGCCAGCAGCTTCGGAGTCGATGGCTACACCTTC. It codes for CASSFGVDGYTF.

This chain uses TRBV5-6 with TRBJ2-5; D is possibly TRBD2 (6 bases). This CDR3 region has 15 residues. V was shortened by 4 bases and J by 3 bases, with 16 bases between the two germline ends. From germline, CDR1 is SGHDT and CDR2 YYEEEE. The CDR3 region has the DNA TGTGCCAGCAGCGGAGGGTATCCACCAAAAGAGACCCAGTACTTC. It specifies CASSGGYPPKETQYF.

The chain is built from TRBV27 and TRBJ2-3, with 11 nucleotides matching TRBD2. CDR3 length equals 16 residues. The junction had 6 bases not matched to a gene; V was cut back by 4 bases and J by 3 bases. Germline V gene lookup returns CDR1 MNHEY and CDR2 SMNVEV (reference sequence). The CDR3 DNA reads TGTGCCAGCAGTTCCCCACTAGCGGGAGTAACAGATACGCAGTATTTT. It specifies CASSSPLAGVTDTQYF.

The chain uses TRBV28 and TRBJ2-1; 12 nucleotides align to TRBD2. The CDR3 contains 16 residues. V dropped 2 bases and J dropped 8; count of bases not matched to a gene: 7. Germline V gives CDR1 MDHEN, CDR2 SYDVKM. In DNA, the CDR3 is TGTGCCAGCAGTTTAGACCTAGCGGGAGGGCCGGATGAGCAGTTCTTC. The encoded protein is CASSLDLAGGPDEQFF.

This clone came up a few times. The chain joins TRBV28 to TRBJ1-1; D is uncertain. CDR3 length: 12 residues. V gave up 7 bases and J gave up 1 base, with 7 bases separating them. Germline assignment: CDR1 MDHEN and CDR2 SYDVKM. DNA for the CDR3: TGTGCCAGCAAGGTAGGGAACACTGAAGCTTTCTTT. It is translated as CASKVGNTEAFF.

This chain connects TRBV5-1 to TRBJ1-6, with D hard to call. V shed 4 bases and J shed 6 bases, with 5 bases lying between them. Germline-derived CDR1 and CDR2 are SGHRS and YFSETQ. The CDR3 is 12 residues long. The CDR3: CASSGSNSPLHF. CDR3 in DNA: TGCGCCAGCAGCGGTTCTAATTCACCCCTCCACTTT.

This clone has a single count. Other DNA sequences in the sample encode the same CDR3. The V and J genes are TRBV27 and TRBJ1-1; D is possibly TRBD1 (5 bases). Trimming left V 5 bases short and J 4 bases short, with 8 bases between. The CDR3 has 12 amino acids. Germline V CDR1 and CDR2: MNHEY, SMNVEV (reference sequence). The CDR3 region is CASSRGGTEAFF. As DNA, the CDR3 is TGTGCCAGCAGTCGGGGGGGCACTGAAGCTTTCTTT.

This chain connects TRBV28 to TRBJ2-1; no clear D gene. Germline CDR1 MDHEN, CDR2 SYDVKM. The ends were cut back, 5 bases at V and 5 bases at J, with 4 bases in the middle. The CDR3 is 11 amino acids. This CDR3 is CASSVHNEQFF. The CDR3, as DNA: TGTGCCAGCAGTGTGCACAATGAGCAGTTCTTC.

The chain uses TRBV4-1 and TRBJ1-2, with 9 bases aligning to TRBD1. Trimming removed 0 bases from V and 2 bases from J; junction bases left unmatched: 1. The CDR3 length is 15 residues. Germline-derived CDR1 and CDR2 are MGHRA and YSYEKL. CDR3 protein: CASSQEGTGNYGYTF. The CDR3 DNA sequence: TGCGCCAGCAGCCAAGAAGGGACAGGGAACTATGGCTACACCTTC.

This chain uses TRBV6-6 with TRBJ2-7; possible D gene TRBD1, 6 bases. The V end lost 5 bases, the J end lost 0 bases, and 11 bases lay between the germline ends. This CDR3 contains 14 residues. Germline V gene data show CDR1 as MNHNY and CDR2 as SVGAGI (reference sequence). CDR3 nucleotides: TGTGCCAGCAGTCCCCAGGGGTACTCCTACGAGCAGTACTTC. This codes for CASSPQGYSYEQYF.

DNA for the CDR3: TGTGCCAGCAGCTTACGTGCCTTACAAGGGAGGGCGGGCACCGGGGAGCTGTTTTTT. It encodes CASSLRALQGRAGTGELFF. This rearrangement joins TRBV7-2 to TRBJ2-2; 7 nucleotides align to TRBD2. Losses at the gene ends were 2 bases for V and 4 bases for J; bases not matched to a gene: 16. CDR1 and CDR2 from the germline V gene are SGHTA and FQGNSA. This CDR3 comprises 19 residues.

This rearrangement joins TRBV6-1 to TRBJ1-1; no clear D. Germline CDR1 is MNHNS and CDR2 is SASEGT. CDR3 length equals 13 residues. V lost 1 base to trimming and J lost 2 bases, with 5 bases between them. The CDR3 DNA is TGTGCCAGCAGTGAAGGGGTTAACACTGAAGCTTTCTTT. This sequence encodes CASSEGVNTEAFF.

This clone is a singleton in its sample. V gene TRBV2 combines with J gene TRBJ1-1; unclear D gene. The CDR3 spans 16 residues. Germline V gene lookup returns CDR1 SNHLY and CDR2 FYNNEI. V lost 3 bases and J 0 bases, leaving 14 bases between the germline ends. The DNA of the CDR3 is TGTGCCAGCAGTGATTCACAAGATAATATGAACACTGAAGCTTTCTTT. Protein: CASSDSQDNMNTEAFF.

Concerning this clone: Other DNA sequences within the sample encode an identical CDR3. This sequence joins TRBV27 and TRBJ2-7; 12 bases align to TRBD2. Germline-derived CDR1 and CDR2 are MNHEY and SMNVEV (reference sequence). V was pared by 3 bases and J by 4 bases, with 1 base of the junction left unmatched. The CDR3 is made up of 14 amino acids. The CDR3 DNA follows: TGTGCCAGCAGTTTGGGGACTAGCGGGTACGAGCAGTACTTC. The encoded protein is CASSLGTSGYEQYF.